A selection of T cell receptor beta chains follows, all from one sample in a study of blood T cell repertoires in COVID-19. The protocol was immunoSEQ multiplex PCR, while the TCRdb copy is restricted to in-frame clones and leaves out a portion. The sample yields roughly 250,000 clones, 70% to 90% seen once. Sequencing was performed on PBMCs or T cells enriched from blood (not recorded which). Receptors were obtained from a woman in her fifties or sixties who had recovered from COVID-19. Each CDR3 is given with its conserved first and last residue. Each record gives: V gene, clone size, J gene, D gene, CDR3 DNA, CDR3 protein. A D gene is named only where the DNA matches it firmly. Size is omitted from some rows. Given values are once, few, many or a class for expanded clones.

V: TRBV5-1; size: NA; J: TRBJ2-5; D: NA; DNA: TGCGCCAGCAGCTTGTCGTACGAAGGGGTTCCCGAAGAGACCCAGTACTTC; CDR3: CASSLSYEGVPEETQYF
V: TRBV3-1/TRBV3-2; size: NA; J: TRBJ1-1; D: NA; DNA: TGTGCCAGCAGCCGCCGACAGCTACACACTGAAGCTTTCTTT; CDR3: CASSRRQLHTEAFF
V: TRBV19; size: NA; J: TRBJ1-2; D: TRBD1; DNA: TGTGCCAGTAGTACTGGGACAGGGAATGGCTACACCTTC; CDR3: CASSTGTGNGYTF
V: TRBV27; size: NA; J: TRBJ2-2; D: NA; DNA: TGTGCCAGCAGTTTATTGTCAGGGGCCAACACCGGGGAGCTGTTTTTT; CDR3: CASSLLSGANTGELFF
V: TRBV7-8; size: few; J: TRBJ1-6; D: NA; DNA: TGTGCCAGCAGCTTGGGGGGAGACCGGAATTCACCCCTCCACTTT; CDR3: CASSLGGDRNSPLHF
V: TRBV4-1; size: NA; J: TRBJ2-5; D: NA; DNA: TGCGCCAGCAGCCACGGGGGACGGCAAGAGACCCAGTACTTC; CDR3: CASSHGGRQETQYF
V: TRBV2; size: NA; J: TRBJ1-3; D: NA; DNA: TGTGCCAGCAGTGAATGGCTCTTAGCCCGCTCTGGAAACACCATATATTTT; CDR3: CASSEWLLARSGNTIYF
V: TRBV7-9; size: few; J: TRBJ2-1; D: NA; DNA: TGTGCCAGCAGCTTAGTTCTAGATGACAATGAGCAGTTCTTC; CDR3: CASSLVLDDNEQFF
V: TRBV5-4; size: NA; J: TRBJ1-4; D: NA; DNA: TGTGCCAGCAGCTCTCAAGGGGAGGGTGGAGAAAAACTGTTTTTT; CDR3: CASSSQGEGGEKLFF
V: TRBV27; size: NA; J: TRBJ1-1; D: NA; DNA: TGTGCCAGCAAACTTGCAGGGGTGGGCACTGAAGCTTTCTTT; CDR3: CASKLAGVGTEAFF
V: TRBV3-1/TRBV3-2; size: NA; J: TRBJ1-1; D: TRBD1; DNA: TGTGCCAGCAGCCACCGGGACAGGGGAGCTTTCTTT; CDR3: CASSHRDRGAFF
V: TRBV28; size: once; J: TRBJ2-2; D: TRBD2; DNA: TGTGCCAGCAGTTGGACTAGCGGGAGTCCCGGGGAGCTGTTTTTT; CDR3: CASSWTSGSPGELFF
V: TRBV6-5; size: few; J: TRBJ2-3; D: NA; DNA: TGTGCCAGCAGTTACACGACAAGCGATACGCAGTATTTT; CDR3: CASSYTTSDTQYF
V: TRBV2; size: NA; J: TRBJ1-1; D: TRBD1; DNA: TGTGCCAGCAGAGGCTCAGAAGACAGGGGCACTGAAGCTTTCTTT; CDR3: CASRGSEDRGTEAFF
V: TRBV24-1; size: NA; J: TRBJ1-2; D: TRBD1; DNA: TGTGCCACCAGTGACCGACAGGGGGCCTATGGCTACACCTTC; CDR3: CATSDRQGAYGYTF
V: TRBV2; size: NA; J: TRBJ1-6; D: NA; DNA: TGTGCCAGCAGAAAAGAGGGTAGTTCACCCCTCCACTTT; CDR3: CASRKEGSSPLHF
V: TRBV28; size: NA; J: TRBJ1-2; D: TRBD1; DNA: TGTGCCAGCGCTACTCTCTCCGGGACAGGGATCTACTATGGCTACACCTTC; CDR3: CASATLSGTGIYYGYTF
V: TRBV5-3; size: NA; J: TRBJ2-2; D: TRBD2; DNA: TGTGCCAGAAGCAAATCCGGGACTAGCGGTCGCGCAAAAAACACCGGGGAGCTGTTTTTT; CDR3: CARSKSGTSGRAKNTGELFF
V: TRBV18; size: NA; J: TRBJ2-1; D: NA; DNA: TGTGCCAGCTCACCCGGACAGACGCGGAATGAGCAGTTCTTC; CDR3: CASSPGQTRNEQFF
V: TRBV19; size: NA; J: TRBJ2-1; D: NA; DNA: TGTGCCAGTAGACTGGACAGATACAATGAGCAGTTCTTC; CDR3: CASRLDRYNEQFF
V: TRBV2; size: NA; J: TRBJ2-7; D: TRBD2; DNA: TGTGCCAGCAGTGAATCCAGGGAGGGCGAGCAGTACTTC; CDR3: CASSESREGEQYF
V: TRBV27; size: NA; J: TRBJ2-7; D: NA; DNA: TGTGCCAGCAGACTAACCCCGGGACAAAACTACGAGCAGTACTTC; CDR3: CASRLTPGQNYEQYF
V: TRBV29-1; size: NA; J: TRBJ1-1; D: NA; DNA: TGCAGCGTTGAAGATAAGGGGGTGGGCACTGAAGCTTTCTTT; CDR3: CSVEDKGVGTEAFF
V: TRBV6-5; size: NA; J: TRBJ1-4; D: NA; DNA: TGTGCCAGCAGTCCACAGGATGCAACTAATGAAAAACTGTTTTTT; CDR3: CASSPQDATNEKLFF
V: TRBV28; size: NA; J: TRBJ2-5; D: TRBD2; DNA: TGTGCCAGCAGTCCCCACGGGACTAGCAGCCGTCGGTACTTC; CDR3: CASSPHGTSSRRYF
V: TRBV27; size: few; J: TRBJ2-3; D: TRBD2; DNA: TGTGCCAGCAGTTCCCGGGAGGGGAGCACAGATACGCAGTATTTT; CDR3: CASSSREGSTDTQYF
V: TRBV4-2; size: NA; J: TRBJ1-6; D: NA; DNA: TGTGCCAGCAGGATAGGGGGTCAGAATAATTCACCCCTCCACTTT; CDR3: CASRIGGQNNSPLHF
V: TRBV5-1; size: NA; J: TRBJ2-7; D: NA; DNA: TGCGCCAGCAGCTTGATAGTCGGGGACGAGCAGTACTTC; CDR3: CASSLIVGDEQYF
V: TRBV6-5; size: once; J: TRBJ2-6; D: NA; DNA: TGTGCCAGCAGCTACCCCGGGGGCTCTGGGGCCAACGTCCTGACTTTC; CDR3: CASSYPGGSGANVLTF
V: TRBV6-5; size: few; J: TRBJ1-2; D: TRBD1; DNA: TGTGCCAGCAGTTACGACAGGGAGTACTATGGCTACACCTTC; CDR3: CASSYDREYYGYTF
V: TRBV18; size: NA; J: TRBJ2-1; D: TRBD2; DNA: TGTGCCAGCTCACCCGTAAGGGGGAGCGGGAGTAAGAATGAGCAGTTCTTC; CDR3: CASSPVRGSGSKNEQFF
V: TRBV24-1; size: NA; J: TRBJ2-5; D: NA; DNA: TGTGCCACCAGTGTCACTTGGGTGGGGGGAGAGACCCAGTACTTC; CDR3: CATSVTWVGGETQYF
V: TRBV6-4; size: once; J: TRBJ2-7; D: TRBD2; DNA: TGTGCCGGGGGGTCTAGCGGGAGTATCTGTTACTACGAGCAGTACTTC; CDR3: CAGGSSGSICYYEQYF
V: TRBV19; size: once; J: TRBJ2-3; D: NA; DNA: TGTGCCAGTAGTATAGTCCAGGGTCTCACAGATACGCAGTATTTT; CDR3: CASSIVQGLTDTQYF
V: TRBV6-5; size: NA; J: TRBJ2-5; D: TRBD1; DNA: TGTGCCAGCAGAAGGACAGGCCGTCAAGAGACCCAGTACTTC; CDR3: CASRRTGRQETQYF
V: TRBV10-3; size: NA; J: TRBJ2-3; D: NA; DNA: TGTGCCATCAGGGGGGTCACAGGGTTTACGCAGTATTTT; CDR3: CAIRGVTGFTQYF
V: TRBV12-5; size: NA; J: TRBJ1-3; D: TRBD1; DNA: TGTGCTAGTGGTTTCTGGGTGGGGCAGGGGGCTTATGGAAACACCATATATTTT; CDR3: CASGFWVGQGAYGNTIYF
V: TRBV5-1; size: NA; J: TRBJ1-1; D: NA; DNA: TGCGCCAGCAGCCTAACAGGGAACACTGAAGCTTTCTTT; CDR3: CASSLTGNTEAFF
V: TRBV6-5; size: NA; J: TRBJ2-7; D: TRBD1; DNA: TGTGCCAGCATCCAGACAGGGGGCGCCCACGAGCAGTACTTC; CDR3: CASIQTGGAHEQYF
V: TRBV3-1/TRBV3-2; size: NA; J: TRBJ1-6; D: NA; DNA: TGTGCCAGCAGCCAAGGGGTCGGGAACACCCTCCACTTT; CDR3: CASSQGVGNTLHF
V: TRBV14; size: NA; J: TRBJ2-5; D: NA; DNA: TGTGCCAGCAGCCCCTACGCCCACGGGAAAGAGACCCAGTACTTC; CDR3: CASSPYAHGKETQYF
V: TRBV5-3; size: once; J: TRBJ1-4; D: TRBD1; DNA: TGTGCCAGGACCGGGACAGCAACTAATGAAAAACTGTTTTTT; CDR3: CARTGTATNEKLFF
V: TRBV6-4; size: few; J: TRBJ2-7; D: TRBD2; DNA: TGTGCCAGCAGGGGACTAGCGGGAGGGCCGGTCGAGCAGTACTTC; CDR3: CASRGLAGGPVEQYF
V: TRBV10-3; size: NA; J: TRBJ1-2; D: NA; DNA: TGTGCCACTAACCAAGGGGATGGCTACACCTTC; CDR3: CATNQGDGYTF
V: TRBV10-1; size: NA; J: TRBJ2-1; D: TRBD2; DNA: TGCGCCAGCAGTGAGTCGAGCAGCGGGGGGACGATGTTCTTC; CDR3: CASSESSSGGTMFF
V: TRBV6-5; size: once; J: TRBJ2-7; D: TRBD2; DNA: TGTGCCAGCAGTTCCCCCGGGGCGGGAGTTGAGCAGTACTTC; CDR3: CASSSPGAGVEQYF
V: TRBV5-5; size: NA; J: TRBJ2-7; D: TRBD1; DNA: TGTGCCAGCAGCTCCGGACAGGGGGCGGCCTACGAGCAGTACTTC; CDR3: CASSSGQGAAYEQYF
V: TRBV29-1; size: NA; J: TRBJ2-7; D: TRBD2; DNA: TGCAGCGCCGGGGAGGGGAGTACCTACGAGCAGTACTTC; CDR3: CSAGEGSTYEQYF